This is a list of T cell receptor beta chains from one sample in a study of CD8 T cells in ankylosing spondylitis. Via MiXCR, TCRdb re-called the 5' RACE reads, giving one row per CDR3 protein. The sample shows 200,000 to 250,000 distinct CDR3 sequences, approximately 24% of them seen only once. Material: blood, either unsorted or a sorted T cell fraction (not recorded which). Receptors were obtained from a male donor with ankylosing spondylitis or in good health (not recorded which). The CDR3 runs from the conserved cysteine through the conserved F or W. Fields, in order: clone size, J gene, D gene, V gene, CDR3 DNA, CDR3 protein. The D gene is left open where the match is weak. Clone size appears in some rows only: once, few, many, or a class for an expanded clone.

size: few
J: TRBJ1-2
D: .
V: TRBV9
DNA: TGTGCCAGCAGCGTCAGGGAAGGCCCCATTTCATATGGCTACACCTTC
CDR3: CASSVREGPISYGYTF

size: .
J: TRBJ1-2
D: .
V: TRBV9
DNA: TGTGCCAGCAGCGTAGGCAGGAGGGGCTACGGATATGGCTACACCTTC
CDR3: CASSVGRRGYGYGYTF

size: few
J: TRBJ2-5
D: .
V: TRBV15
DNA: TGTGCCACCAGCAGAGGGACAGCCCAAGAGACCCAGTACTTC
CDR3: CATSRGTAQETQYF

size: few
J: TRBJ2-1
D: TRBD1
V: TRBV5-6
DNA: TGTGCCAGCAGCGCAGGACAGGGAAGGAGCTCCTACAATGAGCAGTTCTTC
CDR3: CASSAGQGRSSYNEQFF

size: many
J: TRBJ1-1
D: .
V: TRBV4-1
DNA: TGCGCCAGCAACGATTTAGGGGGGCGCAGGTCCGGGGCTTTCTTT
CDR3: CASNDLGGRRSGAFF

size: many
J: TRBJ2-3
D: TRBD2
V: TRBV28
DNA: TGTGCCAGCAGGGAAAGCGGGGGCAGCACAGATACGCAGTATTTT
CDR3: CASRESGGSTDTQYF

size: many
J: TRBJ1-5
D: .
V: TRBV5-5
DNA: TGTGCCAGCAGCTTGGGTTTTAGCAATCAGCCCCAGCATTTT
CDR3: CASSLGFSNQPQHF

size: .
J: TRBJ2-2
D: TRBD1
V: TRBV23-1
DNA: TGCGCCAGCAGTCAGCAACAGGGGGCGAACACCGGGGAGCTGTTTTTT
CDR3: CASSQQQGANTGELFF

size: many
J: TRBJ2-1
D: TRBD2
V: TRBV20-1
DNA: TGCAGTGTCTCTACCAGGAGACTAGCGGCAAATGAGCAGTTCTTC
CDR3: CSVSTRRLAANEQFF

size: few
J: TRBJ2-1
D: TRBD2
V: TRBV6-2/TRBV6-3
DNA: TGTGCCAGCAACCTAGCGGGAGGGAAAAATGAGCAGTTCTTC
CDR3: CASNLAGGKNEQFF

size: .
J: TRBJ2-7
D: .
V: TRBV29-1
DNA: TGCAGCGTTGTAAAAGGACTGCTCCACGAGCAGTACTTC
CDR3: CSVVKGLLHEQYF

size: many
J: TRBJ1-6
D: .
V: TRBV6-1
DNA: TGTGCCAGCAGAAGGAGCTCCTATAATTCACCCCTCCACTTT
CDR3: CASRRSSYNSPLHF

size: few
J: TRBJ2-1
D: .
V: TRBV7-2
DNA: TGTGCCAGCGAGCCAGGACGCCGCTACAATGAGCAGTTCTTC
CDR3: CASEPGRRYNEQFF

size: many
J: TRBJ1-1
D: .
V: TRBV10-3
DNA: TGTGCCATCAAGCGGGGAGCAGACACTGAAGCTTTCTTT
CDR3: CAIKRGADTEAFF

size: few
J: TRBJ1-5
D: TRBD1
V: TRBV12-5
DNA: TGTGCTAGTGGTTTGCCGACTCTACCGGGACAGGGAACTCAGCCCCAGCATTTT
CDR3: CASGLPTLPGQGTQPQHF

size: few
J: TRBJ2-1
D: .
V: TRBV20-1
DNA: TGCAGTGAATTAGGGGTTTCGAACAATGAGCAGTTCTTC
CDR3: CSELGVSNNEQFF

size: many
J: TRBJ2-7
D: .
V: TRBV6-1
DNA: TGTGCCAGCAGTGAAATTACGACAACCTACGAGCAGTACTTC
CDR3: CASSEITTTYEQYF

size: .
J: TRBJ2-7
D: .
V: TRBV5-1
DNA: TGCGCCAGCAGCTTAGGAAGGTCCATCTACGAGCAGTACTTC
CDR3: CASSLGRSIYEQYF

size: .
J: TRBJ2-5
D: TRBD2
V: TRBV9
DNA: TGTGCCAGCAGCGTAGCAACTAGCGGCCAAGAGACCCAGTACTTC
CDR3: CASSVATSGQETQYF

size: .
J: TRBJ1-6
D: .
V: TRBV2
DNA: TGTGCCAGCAGTGAAAACAGGGAGTTCTCACCCCTCCACTTT
CDR3: CASSENREFSPLHF

size: .
J: TRBJ2-7
D: TRBD1
V: TRBV20-1
DNA: TGCAGTGCTAGTCGCGGGACAGGATCCTACGAGCAGTACTTC
CDR3: CSASRGTGSYEQYF

size: few
J: TRBJ1-6
D: .
V: TRBV6-1
DNA: TGTGCCAGCAGTAGATCGGGAATTTCGACACCCCTCCACTTT
CDR3: CASSRSGISTPLHF

size: many
J: TRBJ2-7
D: .
V: TRBV4-1
DNA: TGCGCCAGCAGCCACGACGTCCCCTCAAGAGGAGGGAACTACGAGCAGTACTTC
CDR3: CASSHDVPSRGGNYEQYF